The rows below give T cell receptor beta chains drawn from one sample of a study of T cells in Graves' hyperthyroidism and ophthalmopathy. Each CDR3 protein gets one entry after TCRdb re-called the multiplex PCR reads with MiXCR. This sample yields a few hundred thousand distinct CDR3 sequences, of which about a sixth are seen a single time; about 41% belongs to the top ten. The sequencing sample was made of blood. The receptor set was obtained from a man aged 35-49 years with Graves' hyperthyroidism. CDR3s leave out the opening cysteine and the closing phenylalanine or tryptophan. The size entry is marked missing in some rows and otherwise reads once, few, many or a size class.

V gene: TRBV28
clone size: few
CDR3 protein: ASSFSWSYQETQY

V gene: TRBV20-1
clone size: -
CDR3 protein: SARVRELYNEQF

V gene: TRBV20-1
clone size: -
CDR3 protein: SASRASGGAFSYEQY

V gene: TRBV9
clone size: -
CDR3 protein: ASSEGTSGGHTDTQY

V gene: TRBV12-3/TRBV12-4
clone size: -
CDR3 protein: ANRPLTGLEY

V gene: TRBV27
clone size: many
CDR3 protein: ASSLGGLPAAYGYT

V gene: TRBV20-1
clone size: many
CDR3 protein: SAPTESSYNEQF

V gene: TRBV20-1
clone size: many
CDR3 protein: SARDRAGQSTDTQY

V gene: TRBV6-2/TRBV6-3
clone size: many
CDR3 protein: ASSRREETQY

V gene: TRBV12-3/TRBV12-4
clone size: many
CDR3 protein: ASRPDDGAQY

V gene: TRBV20-1
clone size: many
CDR3 protein: SASLGQGGNEQF

V gene: TRBV25-1
clone size: -
CDR3 protein: ASSGTGGGYT

V gene: TRBV2
clone size: many
CDR3 protein: ASRVVSSNQPQH

V gene: TRBV5-1
clone size: -
CDR3 protein: ASSLVAGGPGTDTQY

V gene: TRBV5-1
clone size: many
CDR3 protein: ASSLGQGANYGYT